These 2 T cell receptor beta chains came from one sample sequenced in a study of T cell responses to AZD1222 COVID-19 vaccine. The protocol was immunoSEQ multiplex PCR, while the TCRdb copy is restricted to in-frame clones and leaves out a portion. The sample lists more than 150,000 clones; over 80% were seen once. The sequencing here drew on peripheral blood, taken on day 0 of AZD1222 vaccination. Receptor source: an adult in good health.

The chain joins TRBV19 to TRBJ2-3, with 10 nucleotides matching TRBD2. The CDR3 sequence is 14 residues long. With 7 bases clipped from V and 3 bases from J, the junction kept 4 bases outside the gene matches. Germline CDR1 LNHDA, CDR2 SQIVND (reference sequence). CDR3 sequence reads: CASTGSGGTDTQYF. CDR3 nucleotides: TGTGCCAGTACTGGTAGCGGGGGGACAGATACGCAGTATTTT.

V is TRBV6-5 and J is TRBJ1-2; no clear D. The CDR3 has 15 amino acids. The V and J ends lost 5 bases and 7 bases respectively, with 20 bases between them. The germline CDR1 and CDR2 sequences are MNHEY and SVGAGI. The CDR3 sequence: CASSPPSGRLGGYTF. The CDR3 DNA reads as TGTGCCAGCAGTCCTCCCTCTGGGCGCCTTGGTGGCTACACCTTC.